This T cell receptor beta chain was recorded in a study of blood T cell repertoires in COVID-19. In germline, CDR1 is SGHAT, CDR2 FQNNGV. Between the trimmed V and J ends, which lost 1 base and 5 bases, there was a span of 9 bases. The CDR3 is 13 amino acids. Those enrolled, adults aged about 18 to 89 years, came from fewer than 25 US areas. Authors' data handling: Estimates of nucleated cell counts were drawn from the amplification of reference gene primers. Produced via immunoSEQ multiplex PCR; TCRdb's table is partial and in-frame only. V, J and clone size reflect that table, while D and trimming were determined from the DNA. The sample has over 150,000 clones, over 75% seen once.

The rearrangement joins TRBV11-2 to TRBJ2-7; a possible D gene is TRBD2 (6 bases). Sequenced: PBMCs or T cells enriched from blood (not recorded which). The TCR was taken from a woman aged 50 to 60 who had recovered from COVID-19. The CDR3 region is CASSLGGVHEQYF. CDR3 nucleotide sequence: TGTGCCAGCAGCTTAGGGGGGGTCCACGAGCAGTACTTC.